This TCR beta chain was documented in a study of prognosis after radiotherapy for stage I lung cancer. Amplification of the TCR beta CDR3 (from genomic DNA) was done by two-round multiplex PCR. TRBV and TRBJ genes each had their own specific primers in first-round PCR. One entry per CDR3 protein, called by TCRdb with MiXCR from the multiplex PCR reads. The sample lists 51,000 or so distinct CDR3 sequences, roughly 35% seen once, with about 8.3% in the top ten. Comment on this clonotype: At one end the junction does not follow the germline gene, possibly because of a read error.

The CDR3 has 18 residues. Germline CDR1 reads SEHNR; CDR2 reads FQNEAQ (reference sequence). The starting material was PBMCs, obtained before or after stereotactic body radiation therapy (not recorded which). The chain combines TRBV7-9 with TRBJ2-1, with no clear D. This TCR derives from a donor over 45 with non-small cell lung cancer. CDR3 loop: CASSPFSIGRAVYNEHFF. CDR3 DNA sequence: TGTGCCAGCAGCCCCTTCTCCATCGGACGCGCAGTGTACAATGAGCATTTCTTC.